This T cell receptor delta chain came from a study of γδ T cells in repeated Plasmodium falciparum infection. This clone is medium-sized within its sample. At the DNA level, this CDR3 is encoded by other sequences in the same sample as well. Trimming cost V 2 bases and J 0 bases, with 19 bases left between them. The CDR3 has 18 amino acids. CDR1 and CDR2 from the germline V gene are TSWWSYY and QGS. TCRdb processed the multiplex PCR reads again with the CATT caller. The table records 70,000 to 95,000 delta-chain clones, approximately 1.4% of them present only once. Flow sorting of PBMC yielded separate Vgamma9/Vdelta2+ and Vdelta2-negative gammadelta T cell populations for bulk repertoire analysis.

This sequence originates from a pool of human donors (malaria-infected and uninfected, not separated). Sequences were obtained from gamma-delta T cells from blood. The genes are TRDV1 and TRDJ1; a possible D gene is TRDD2 (5 bases). CDR3 residues: CALGEYTYVWVYTDKLIF. In DNA form, the CDR3 reads TGTGCTCTTGGGGAATACACCTACGTTTGGGTTTACACCGATAAACTCATCTTT.